The rows below give T cell receptor beta chains drawn from one sample of a study of monozygotic twins with inflammatory bowel disease. TCRdb reprocessed the 5' RACE reads and keeps a single row for each CDR3 protein, giving no DNA. Recorded for this sample: roughly 200,000 distinct CDR3 sequences. The material sequenced was blood. These receptor sequences come from a human donor with ulcerative colitis or Crohn's disease, or a healthy co-twin of an affected twin (not recorded which). Each CDR3 is given with its conserved first and last residue. The order of the fields is V gene, CDR3 length, J gene, CDR3 protein.

TRBV20-1	13	TRBJ2-7	CSAPIQREVEQYF
TRBV10-3	20	TRBJ2-1	CAIGLHGVSGRRSRSNEQFF
TRBV5-1	15	TRBJ1-2	CASSTGQGVPYGYTF
TRBV29-1	12	TRBJ2-1	CSVTGEGNEQFF
TRBV5-1	16	TRBJ2-3	CASSLATGRRADTQYF
TRBV18	15	TRBJ1-1	CASSPGTGASAEAFF
TRBV7-6	13	TRBJ2-1	CASRRDPSGEQFF
TRBV7-2	13	TRBJ1-6	CASSPQGNSPLHF
TRBV29-1	12	TRBJ2-3	CSVTAGGDTQYF
TRBV14	15	TRBJ2-3	CASSRIWEVSDTQYF
TRBV20-1	13	TRBJ1-2	CSASLGQLYGYTF
TRBV7-2	13	TRBJ1-5	CASSLDFSQPQHF
TRBV7-2	14	TRBJ2-1	CASSVGTVYNEQFF
TRBV3-1	14	TRBJ1-5	CASSPEGWDQPQHF
TRBV12-3/TRBV12-4	14	TRBJ1-3	CASSLDRAGNTIYF
TRBV9	15	TRBJ2-1	CASSVVPGPYNEQFF
TRBV5-4	13	TRBJ2-7	CASSMDSAYEQYF
TRBV7-8	16	TRBJ2-1	CASSSRGDREYNEQFF
TRBV12-3/TRBV12-4	17	TRBJ2-4	CASGPTSGGPAKNIQYF
TRBV28	12	TRBJ1-2	CATPDSNYGYTF
TRBV12-3/TRBV12-4	15	TRBJ2-5	CASSLGGQGQETQYF
TRBV6-5	14	TRBJ1-2	CASSYGALGYGYTF
TRBV12-3/TRBV12-4	14	TRBJ2-3	CASSFPGGRYTQYF
TRBV7-2	17	TRBJ1-3	CASSFLPQGLSGNTIYF
TRBV12-3/TRBV12-4	15	TRBJ2-3	CASSPRREGTDTQYF
TRBV5-6	15	TRBJ1-5	CASSLRLAGTQPQHF
TRBV7-2	16	TRBJ2-6	CASSLRQFSGANVLTF
TRBV5-1	16	TRBJ1-1	CASSLSSQGADTEAFF
TRBV5-5	14	TRBJ1-6	CASSFERVNSPLHF
TRBV5-1	14	TRBJ2-5	CASSTGFNLETQYF
TRBV20-1	13	TRBJ1-1	CSAGLGEHNEAFF
TRBV20-1	13	TRBJ1-2	CSARGRLNYGYTF
TRBV20-1	17	TRBJ1-5	CSASRGRDRGLNQPQHF
TRBV5-6	14	TRBJ2-2	CATQEKPQPGELFF
TRBV20-1	11	TRBJ2-7	CSALSSYEQYF
TRBV5-5	14	TRBJ2-3	CASSPGQGGYTQYF
TRBV12-3/TRBV12-4	19	TRBJ2-1	CASSTPRPLLAGGRYEQFF
TRBV7-9	15	TRBJ2-7	CASSPEEAAFYEQYF
TRBV29-1	13	TRBJ1-1	CSVENGQNTEAFF
TRBV12-3/TRBV12-4	13	TRBJ2-7	CASSEDSRYEQYF
TRBV18	16	TRBJ1-4	CASSPGAPDRNEKLFF
TRBV3-1	15	TRBJ1-6	CASSQGQGGYSPLHF
TRBV9	14	TRBJ1-1	CASSVGSANTEAFF
TRBV6-2/TRBV6-3	13	TRBJ1-2	CASSYGVNYGYTF
TRBV12-3/TRBV12-4	11	TRBJ1-1	CASSYGQGAFF
TRBV12-3/TRBV12-4	14	TRBJ1-1	CASSAYSDGNEAFF
TRBV19	16	TRBJ2-2	CASSIFGGADTGELFF
TRBV7-2	14	TRBJ2-2	CASSLLGGGVELFF
TRBV12-3/TRBV12-4	13	TRBJ2-5	CASSFRGQETQYF
TRBV7-9	17	TRBJ2-3	CASSLRLARSSTDTQYF
TRBV7-9	13	TRBJ2-1	CASSKDRGDEQFF
TRBV5-1	13	TRBJ1-2	CASSLGDRDGYTF
TRBV18	15	TRBJ2-5	CASSPPSSGGETQYF
TRBV2	15	TRBJ2-1	CASSVEGTRTNEQFF